This T cell receptor beta chain came from a study of T-cell reconstitution after alpha-beta-depleted transplantation in children. Whole-study findings and limits: Roughly two months post-transplant, alpha-beta T cells reportedly originated from several hundred graft clones that had expanded. Surviving recipient T cells and intrathymic progenitors accounted for some patients' high TCRbeta diversity at day 60. T-cell numbers and diversity one year post-transplant derived largely from freshly generated T cells.

Unique molecular identifiers tagged the TCRbeta library. One entry per CDR3 protein results from TCRdb running MiXCR on the PCR reads. Of about 110,000 distinct CDR3 sequences listed, 5.5% to 7% are singletons. This clonotype was detected many times. Antigen unknown. Sequences were derived from PBMCs, mostly from graft donor cells, sampled 360 days after TCRalphabeta/CD19-depleted stem cell transplant. The source is a male patient aged 2 to 10 who had a stem cell transplant for acute lymphoblastic leukemia, so the T cells may come from the graft donor.

Written as DNA, the CDR3 is TGTGCCATCAGTGACACTGACTACTACGAGCAGTACTTC. Translated, it gives CAISDTDYYEQYF. The chain carries TRBV10-3 and TRBJ2-7, with a weak D call TRBD2 (5 bases). Per the germline V gene, CDR1 is ENHRY and CDR2 is SYGVKD. The ends were cut back, 3 bases at V and 3 bases at J, with 9 bases in the middle. The CDR3 loop spans 13 amino acids.